The rows below give T cell receptor beta chains drawn from one sample of a study of blood T cell repertoires in COVID-19. Using immunoSEQ multiplex PCR, the repertoire was profiled, and TCRdb retains in-frame clones only, with some absent. This table has 68,000 or so clones, 88% appearing once. Sequencing was performed on peripheral blood. The receptor set was obtained from an older woman with acute or convalescent COVID-19. CDR3s include the opening cysteine and the closing phenylalanine or tryptophan. Each record gives: V gene, J gene, CDR3 protein.

v_gene: TRBV24-1
j_gene: TRBJ1-2
CDR3aa: CATSDPDSYGYTF

v_gene: TRBV6-2/TRBV6-3
j_gene: TRBJ1-5
CDR3aa: CASSDRGNQPQHF

v_gene: TRBV20-1
j_gene: TRBJ2-5
CDR3aa: CSARDQGPSYF

v_gene: TRBV14
j_gene: TRBJ1-3
CDR3aa: CASSQVGQAARNTIYF

v_gene: TRBV4-1
j_gene: TRBJ2-2
CDR3aa: CASAGGYTGELFF

v_gene: TRBV9
j_gene: TRBJ2-2
CDR3aa: CASSPVGTGDYTGELFF

v_gene: TRBV5-1
j_gene: TRBJ1-2
CDR3aa: CASTSDTNSYGYTF

v_gene: TRBV11-2
j_gene: TRBJ1-2
CDR3aa: CASSLDHGSAYGYTF

v_gene: TRBV19
j_gene: TRBJ1-2
CDR3aa: CASKEQGARNYGYTF

v_gene: TRBV18
j_gene: TRBJ1-2
CDR3aa: CASSPSRDWDGYTF

v_gene: TRBV19
j_gene: TRBJ2-3
CDR3aa: CASRFGGRGPTDTQYF

v_gene: TRBV30
j_gene: TRBJ2-1
CDR3aa: CAWSRLAGGGEQFF

v_gene: TRBV21-1
j_gene: TRBJ1-5
CDR3aa: CASTGLSTGWNQPQHF

v_gene: TRBV7-8
j_gene: TRBJ1-5
CDR3aa: CASSSGQVNQPQHF

v_gene: TRBV24-1
j_gene: TRBJ1-5
CDR3aa: CATSDTGFSNQPQHF

v_gene: TRBV7-2
j_gene: TRBJ1-5
CDR3aa: CASSLGGTPGNQPQHF